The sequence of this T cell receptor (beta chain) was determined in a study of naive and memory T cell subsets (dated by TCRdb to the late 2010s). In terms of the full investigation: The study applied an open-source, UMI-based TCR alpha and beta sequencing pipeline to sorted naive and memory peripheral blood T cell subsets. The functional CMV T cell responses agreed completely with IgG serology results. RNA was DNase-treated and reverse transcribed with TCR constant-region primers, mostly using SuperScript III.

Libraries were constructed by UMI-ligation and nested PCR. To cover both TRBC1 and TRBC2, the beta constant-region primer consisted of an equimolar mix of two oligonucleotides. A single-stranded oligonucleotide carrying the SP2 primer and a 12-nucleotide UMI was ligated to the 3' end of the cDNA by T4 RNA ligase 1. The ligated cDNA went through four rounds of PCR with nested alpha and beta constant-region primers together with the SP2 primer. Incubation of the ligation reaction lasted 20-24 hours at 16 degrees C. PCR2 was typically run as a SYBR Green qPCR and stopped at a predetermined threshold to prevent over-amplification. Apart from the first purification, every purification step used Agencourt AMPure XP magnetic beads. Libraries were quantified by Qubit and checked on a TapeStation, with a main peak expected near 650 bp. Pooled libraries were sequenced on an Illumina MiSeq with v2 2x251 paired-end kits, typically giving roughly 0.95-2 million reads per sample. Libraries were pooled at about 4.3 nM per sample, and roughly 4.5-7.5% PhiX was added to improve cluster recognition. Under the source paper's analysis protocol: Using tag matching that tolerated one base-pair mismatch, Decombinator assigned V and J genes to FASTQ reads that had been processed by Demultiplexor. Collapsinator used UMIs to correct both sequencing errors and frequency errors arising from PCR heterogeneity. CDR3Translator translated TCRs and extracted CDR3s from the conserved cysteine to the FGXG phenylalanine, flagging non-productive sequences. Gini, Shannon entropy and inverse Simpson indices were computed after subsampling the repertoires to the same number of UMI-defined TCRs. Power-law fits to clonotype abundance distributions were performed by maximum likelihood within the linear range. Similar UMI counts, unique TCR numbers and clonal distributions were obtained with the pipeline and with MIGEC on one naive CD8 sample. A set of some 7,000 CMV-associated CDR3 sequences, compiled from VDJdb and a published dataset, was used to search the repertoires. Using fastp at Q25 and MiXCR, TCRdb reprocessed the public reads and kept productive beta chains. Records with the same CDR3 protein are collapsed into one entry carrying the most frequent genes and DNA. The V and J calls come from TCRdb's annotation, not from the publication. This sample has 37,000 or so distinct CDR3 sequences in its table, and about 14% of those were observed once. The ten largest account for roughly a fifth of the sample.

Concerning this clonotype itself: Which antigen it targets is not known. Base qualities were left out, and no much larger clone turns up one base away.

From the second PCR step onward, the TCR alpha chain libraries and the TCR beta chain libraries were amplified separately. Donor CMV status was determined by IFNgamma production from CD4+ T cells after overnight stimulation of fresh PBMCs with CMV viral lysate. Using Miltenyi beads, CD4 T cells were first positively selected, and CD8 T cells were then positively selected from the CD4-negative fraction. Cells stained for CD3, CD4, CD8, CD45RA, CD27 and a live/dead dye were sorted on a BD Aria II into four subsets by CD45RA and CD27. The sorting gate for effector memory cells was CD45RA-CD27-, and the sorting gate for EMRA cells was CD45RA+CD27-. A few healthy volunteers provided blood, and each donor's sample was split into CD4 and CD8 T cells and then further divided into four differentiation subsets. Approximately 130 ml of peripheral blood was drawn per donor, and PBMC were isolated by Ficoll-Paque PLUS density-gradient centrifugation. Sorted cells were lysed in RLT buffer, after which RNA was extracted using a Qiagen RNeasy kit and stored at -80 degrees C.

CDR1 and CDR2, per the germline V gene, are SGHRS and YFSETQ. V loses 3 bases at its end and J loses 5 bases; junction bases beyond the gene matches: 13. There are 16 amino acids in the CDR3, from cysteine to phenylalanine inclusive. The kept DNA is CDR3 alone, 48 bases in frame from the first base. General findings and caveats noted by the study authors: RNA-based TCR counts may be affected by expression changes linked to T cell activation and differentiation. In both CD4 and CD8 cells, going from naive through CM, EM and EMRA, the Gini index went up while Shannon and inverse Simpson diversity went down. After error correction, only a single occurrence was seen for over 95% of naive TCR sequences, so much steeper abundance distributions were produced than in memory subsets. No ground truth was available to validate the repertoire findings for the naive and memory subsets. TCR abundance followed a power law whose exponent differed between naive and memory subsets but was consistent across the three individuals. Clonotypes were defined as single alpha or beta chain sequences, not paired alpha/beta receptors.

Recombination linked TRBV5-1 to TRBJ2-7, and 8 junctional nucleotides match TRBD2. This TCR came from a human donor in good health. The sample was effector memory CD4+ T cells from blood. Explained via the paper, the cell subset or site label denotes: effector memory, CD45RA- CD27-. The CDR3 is CASSSAGAGGENEQYF. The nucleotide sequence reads TGCGCCAGCAGCTCCGCCGGGGCGGGAGGTGAGAACGAGCAGTACTTC.